This T cell receptor beta chain appears in the sequencing data of a study of blood T cell repertoires in COVID-19. Assay: immunoSEQ multiplex PCR; the TCRdb copy retains only in-frame clones and omits some. Here the sample spans some 68,000 clones, roughly nine tenths being singletons. The CDR3 contains 15 residues. The V gene end was trimmed by 2 bases and the J gene end by 5 bases; junction bases not matched to a gene: 7. The germline gives CDR1 LNHDA, CDR2 SQIVND (reference sequence). This sequence was found in a man aged 40-55 years with COVID-19, enrolled during active disease. The genes are TRBV19 and TRBJ2-3; 7 bases are a match to TRBD2. The sequenced material came from peripheral blood. In DNA, the CDR3 is TGTGCCAGTAGTATAAGGGCGGGGGAGGTAGATACGCAGTATTTT. Amino acid sequence: CASSIRAGEVDTQYF.